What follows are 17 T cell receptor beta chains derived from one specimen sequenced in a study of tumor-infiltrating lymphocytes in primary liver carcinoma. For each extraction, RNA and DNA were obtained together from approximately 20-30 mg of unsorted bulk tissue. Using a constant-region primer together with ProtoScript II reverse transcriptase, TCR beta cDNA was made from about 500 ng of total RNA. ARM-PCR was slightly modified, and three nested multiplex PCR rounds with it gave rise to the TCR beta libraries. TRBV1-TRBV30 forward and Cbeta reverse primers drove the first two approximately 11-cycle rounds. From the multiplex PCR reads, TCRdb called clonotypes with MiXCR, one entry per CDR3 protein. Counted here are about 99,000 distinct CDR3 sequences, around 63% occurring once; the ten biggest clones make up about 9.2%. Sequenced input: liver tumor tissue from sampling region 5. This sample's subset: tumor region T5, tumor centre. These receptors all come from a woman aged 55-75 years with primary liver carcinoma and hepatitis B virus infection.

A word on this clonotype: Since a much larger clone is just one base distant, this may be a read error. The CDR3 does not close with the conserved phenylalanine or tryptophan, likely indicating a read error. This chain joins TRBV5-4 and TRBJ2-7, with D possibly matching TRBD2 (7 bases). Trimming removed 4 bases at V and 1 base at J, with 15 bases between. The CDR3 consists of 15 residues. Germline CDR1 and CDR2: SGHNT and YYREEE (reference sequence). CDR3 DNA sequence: TGTGCCAGCAGCCGGGGGGTGACAGGTTCCTACGAGCAGTACTCC. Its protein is CASSRGVTGSYEQYS.

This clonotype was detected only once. The chain's CDR3 is CASSSTGQAKETQYF. CDR3 bases: TGTGCCAGCAGCTCGACAGGGCAAGCCAAAGAGACCCAGTACTTC. The chain is built from TRBV7-9 and TRBJ2-5, with 7 bases aligning to TRBD1. J gave up 3 bases and V 4 bases, and 8 bases lay outside the gene matches. This CDR3 is built from 15 residues. In germline, CDR1 is SEHNR, CDR2 FQNEAQ (reference sequence).

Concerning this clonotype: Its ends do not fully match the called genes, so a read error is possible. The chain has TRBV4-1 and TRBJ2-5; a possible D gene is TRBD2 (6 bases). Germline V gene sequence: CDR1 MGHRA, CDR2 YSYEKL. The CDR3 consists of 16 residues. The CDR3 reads CASSQGPGSSWETQYF. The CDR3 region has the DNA TGCGCCAGTAGCCAAGGGCCCGGGAGCTCTTGGGAGACCCAGTACTTC.

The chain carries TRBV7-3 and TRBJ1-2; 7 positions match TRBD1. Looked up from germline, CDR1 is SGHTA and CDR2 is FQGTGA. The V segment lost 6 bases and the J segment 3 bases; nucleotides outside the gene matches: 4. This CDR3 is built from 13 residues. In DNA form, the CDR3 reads TGTGCCAGCAGTCCCGGACAGGACTATGGCTACACCTTC. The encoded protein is CASSPGQDYGYTF.

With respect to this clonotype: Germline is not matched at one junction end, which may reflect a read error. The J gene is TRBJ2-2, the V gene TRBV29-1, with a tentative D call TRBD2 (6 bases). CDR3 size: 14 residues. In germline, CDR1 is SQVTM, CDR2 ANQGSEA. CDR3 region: CCVRGLTNAGELFF. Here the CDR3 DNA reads TGCTGCGTGAGGGGACTCACGAACGCCGGGGAGCTGTTTTTT.

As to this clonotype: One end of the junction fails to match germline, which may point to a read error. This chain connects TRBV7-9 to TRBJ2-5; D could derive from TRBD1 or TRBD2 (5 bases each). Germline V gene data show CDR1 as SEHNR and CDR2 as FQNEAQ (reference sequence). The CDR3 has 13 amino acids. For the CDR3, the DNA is TGTGTCAGCAGCCGGGACGGCCAAGAGACCCAGTACTTC. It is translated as CVSSRDGQETQYF.

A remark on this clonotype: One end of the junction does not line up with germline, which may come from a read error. DNA of the CDR3: TGCAGTGTAGCCTGGGGTACAGTTACGCAGTATTTT. The encoded protein is CSVAWGTVTQYF. The chain employs TRBV20-1 and TRBJ2-3; D remains unclear. CDR1 is DFQATT and CDR2 is SNEGSKA in the germline V gene (reference sequence). The CDR3 runs to 12 residues.

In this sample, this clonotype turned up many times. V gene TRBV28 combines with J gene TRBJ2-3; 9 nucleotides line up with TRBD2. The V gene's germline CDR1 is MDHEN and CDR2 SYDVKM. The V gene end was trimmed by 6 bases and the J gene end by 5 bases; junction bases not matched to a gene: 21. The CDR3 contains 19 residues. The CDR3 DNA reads TGTGCCAGCAGATACTCCCCAACTGGCGGGAGGGCGGTGGGAGATACGCAGTATTTT. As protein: CASRYSPTGGRAVGDTQYF.

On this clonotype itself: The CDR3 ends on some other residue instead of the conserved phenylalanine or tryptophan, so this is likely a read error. CDR3 sequence (DNA): TGTGCCAGCAGCACTAGCGGGAGGGCTGCGGAGCAGTTCTTA. Protein product: CASSTSGRAAEQFL. The chain employs TRBV11-3 and TRBJ2-1; TRBD2 matches at 13 bases. The V gene's germline CDR1 is SGHNT and CDR2 YENEEA. There are 14 residues in the CDR3. V shed 5 bases, J shed 10 bases, and the junction held 5 bases outside the gene matches.

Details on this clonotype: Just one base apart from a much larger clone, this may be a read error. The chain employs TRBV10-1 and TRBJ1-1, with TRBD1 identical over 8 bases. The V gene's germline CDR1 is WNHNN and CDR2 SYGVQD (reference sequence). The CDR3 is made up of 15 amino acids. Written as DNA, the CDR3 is TGCGCCAGCAGTGAGTCGAGAACAGGGGGGGATGAAGCTCTCTTT. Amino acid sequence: CASSESRTGGDEALF.

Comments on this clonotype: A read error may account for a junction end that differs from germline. The CDR3: CSVEGGLAGDDERFF. As DNA, the CDR3 is TGCAGCGTAGAGGGGGGACTAGCGGGAGACGATGAGCGGTTCTTC. The chain combines TRBV29-1 with TRBJ2-1; TRBD2 agrees at 14 bases. The germline V gene encodes CDR1 SQVTM and CDR2 ANQGSEA. This CDR3 contains 15 residues.

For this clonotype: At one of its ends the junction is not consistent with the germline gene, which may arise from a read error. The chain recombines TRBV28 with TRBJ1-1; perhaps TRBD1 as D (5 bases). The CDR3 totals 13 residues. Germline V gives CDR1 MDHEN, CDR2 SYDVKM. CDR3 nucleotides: TGTGCCAGCAATTTCCAGGGTTACACTGGAGCTTTCTTT. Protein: CASNFQGYTGAFF.

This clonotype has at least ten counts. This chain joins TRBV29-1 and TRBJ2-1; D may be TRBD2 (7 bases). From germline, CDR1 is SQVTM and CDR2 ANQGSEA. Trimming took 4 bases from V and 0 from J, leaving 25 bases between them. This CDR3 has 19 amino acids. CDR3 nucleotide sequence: TGCAGCGTTGGGCGGGGGAGGGACACACGAGGGGGCTCCTACAATGAGCAGTTCTTC. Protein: CSVGRGRDTRGGSYNEQFF.

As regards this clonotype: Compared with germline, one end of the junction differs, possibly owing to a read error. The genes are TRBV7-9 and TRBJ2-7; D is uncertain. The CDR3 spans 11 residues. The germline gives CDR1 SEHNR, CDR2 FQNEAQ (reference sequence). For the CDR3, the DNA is TGTACCAGCAGTCCCCTCTCCGAGCAGTACTTC. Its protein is CTSSPLSEQYF.

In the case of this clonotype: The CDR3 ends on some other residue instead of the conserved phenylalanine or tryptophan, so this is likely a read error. As DNA, the CDR3 is TGTGCCAGCAGTCAACACCTTCGGACAGGAGGGGACGGGCAGTACTTA. Its protein is CASSQHLRTGGDGQYL. The V and J genes are TRBV12-3 or TRBV12-4 and TRBJ2-7; D perhaps matches TRBD1 (7 bases). This CDR3 contains 16 residues. V lost 5 bases, J lost 9 bases, and 26 bases lay in between.

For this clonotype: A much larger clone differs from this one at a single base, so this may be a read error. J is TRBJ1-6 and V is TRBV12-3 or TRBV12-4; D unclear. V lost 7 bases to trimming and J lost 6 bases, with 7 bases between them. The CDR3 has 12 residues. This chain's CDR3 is CASITPNSPLHF. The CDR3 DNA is TGTGCCAGCATAACTCCTAATTCACCCCTCCACTTT.

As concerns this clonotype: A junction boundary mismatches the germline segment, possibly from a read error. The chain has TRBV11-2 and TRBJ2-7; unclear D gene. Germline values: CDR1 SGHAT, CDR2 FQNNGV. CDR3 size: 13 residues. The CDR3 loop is CASSFMCRYEHYF. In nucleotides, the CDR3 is TGTGCCAGCAGCTTCATGTGTCGGTACGAGCACTACTTC.